This T cell receptor beta chain was sequenced during a study of identifying expanded T cells in peripheral blood. There are a few counts of this clone. Its antigen is currently unknown. Trimming left V 2 bases short and J 8 bases short, with 18 bases between. The CDR3 has 15 amino acids. Per the germline V gene, CDR1 is MNHEY and CDR2 is SMNVEV (reference sequence). Assay: immunoSEQ multiplex PCR; the TCRdb copy retains only in-frame clones and omits some. Among 130,000 or so clones listed, 84% were seen once. Collection occurred without any documented infections or immune events in donors. General observations from the study: Technical replicates showed around 1.2 changed clones; two weeks approximately 15; four weeks 19.

The chain links TRBV27 to TRBJ1-2; no reliable D call. The receptor was derived from a person aged 18 to 75 in good health. The sample consisted of blood. This chain's CDR3 is CASSLIAGGSLGYTF. In DNA form, the CDR3 reads TGTGCCAGCAGTTTAATCGCAGGCGGTTCATTGGGCTACACCTTC.